This is a list of T cell receptor beta chains from one sample in a study of T cell responses to AZD1222 COVID-19 vaccine. Method: immunoSEQ multiplex PCR; TCRdb's copy keeps in-frame clones and lacks some. The sample includes 100,000 to 140,000 clones, 70% to 90% seen only once; the top ten take 4.8%. The specimen was peripheral blood, collected 28 days after the second AZD1222 dose. The source of these receptors is an adult who received the AZD1222 COVID-19 vaccine. Both conserved end residues are part of each CDR3. The D gene is left open where the match is weak. Clone size is stated in some rows and not others, as once, few, many or a class when expanded.

clone_size: .; j_call: TRBJ1-3; d_call: .; v_call: TRBV6-5; cdr3_aa: CASSFRDKGRNTIYF; cdr3_nt: TGTGCCAGCAGTTTCCGGGACAAGGGAAGGAACACCATATATTTT
clone_size: .; j_call: TRBJ1-1; d_call: TRBD1; v_call: TRBV19; cdr3_aa: CASRDRGTEAFF; cdr3_nt: TGTGCCAGTAGGGACAGGGGCACTGAAGCTTTCTTT
clone_size: .; j_call: TRBJ1-1; d_call: .; v_call: TRBV6-5; cdr3_aa: CASSFWTGSTEAFF; cdr3_nt: TGTGCCAGCAGTTTCTGGACTGGGAGCACTGAAGCTTTCTTT
clone_size: .; j_call: TRBJ2-7; d_call: TRBD2; v_call: TRBV4-3; cdr3_aa: CASSQDLGLASEQYF; cdr3_nt: TGCGCCAGCAGCCAAGATCTAGGACTAGCGAGCGAGCAGTACTTC
clone_size: once; j_call: TRBJ2-3; d_call: .; v_call: TRBV29-1; cdr3_aa: CSVPTGPGTDTQYF; cdr3_nt: TGCAGCGTTCCCACAGGTCCTGGCACAGATACGCAGTATTTT
clone_size: .; j_call: TRBJ1-3; d_call: .; v_call: TRBV6-5; cdr3_aa: CASSYGGSGNTIYF; cdr3_nt: TGTGCCAGCAGTTACGGAGGCTCTGGAAACACCATATATTTT
clone_size: .; j_call: TRBJ2-1; d_call: .; v_call: TRBV28; cdr3_aa: CASSPDPLLSPSNINEQFF; cdr3_nt: TGTGCCAGCAGTCCGGACCCCCTCCTAAGTCCCTCCAACATAAATGAGCAGTTCTTC
clone_size: .; j_call: TRBJ2-7; d_call: .; v_call: TRBV19; cdr3_aa: CASSIATLGHYEQYF; cdr3_nt: TGTGCCAGTAGTATAGCGACCCTGGGGCACTACGAGCAGTACTTC
clone_size: .; j_call: TRBJ1-1; d_call: .; v_call: TRBV7-2; cdr3_aa: CASSPPGRARTEAFF; cdr3_nt: TGTGCCAGCAGCCCTCCCGGGAGGGCCAGAACTGAAGCTTTCTTT
clone_size: .; j_call: TRBJ1-1; d_call: TRBD1; v_call: TRBV30; cdr3_aa: CAWTGQGGANTEAFF; cdr3_nt: TGTGCCTGGACTGGGCAGGGGGGGGCGAACACTGAAGCTTTCTTT
clone_size: .; j_call: TRBJ2-7; d_call: TRBD2; v_call: TRBV6-4; cdr3_aa: CASSEGGGSEQYF; cdr3_nt: TGTGCCAGCAGTGAAGGCGGGGGGAGTGAGCAGTACTTC
clone_size: .; j_call: TRBJ1-5; d_call: .; v_call: TRBV19; cdr3_aa: CASSPGSLGNQPQHF; cdr3_nt: TGTGCCAGTAGCCCTGGCTCTTTGGGCAATCAGCCCCAGCATTTT
clone_size: .; j_call: TRBJ1-4; d_call: .; v_call: TRBV12-2; cdr3_aa: CASRQRYAATNEKLFF; cdr3_nt: TGTGCAAGTCGTCAAAGGTATGCTGCAACTAATGAAAAACTGTTTTTT
clone_size: .; j_call: TRBJ1-3; d_call: .; v_call: TRBV7-9; cdr3_aa: CASSLAGHGPYF; cdr3_nt: TGTGCCAGCAGCTTAGCCGGGCACGGGCCGTATTTT
clone_size: .; j_call: TRBJ2-7; d_call: .; v_call: TRBV27; cdr3_aa: CASSPKGQTDFYEQYF; cdr3_nt: TGTGCCAGCAGTCCGAAGGGGCAGACCGACTTCTACGAGCAGTACTTC
clone_size: .; j_call: TRBJ2-1; d_call: TRBD1; v_call: TRBV19; cdr3_aa: CASSFYRGKSYNEQFF; cdr3_nt: TGTGCCAGTAGTTTTTACAGGGGGAAGAGTTACAATGAGCAGTTCTTC
clone_size: .; j_call: TRBJ1-2; d_call: .; v_call: TRBV27; cdr3_aa: CASSLTGQTNYGYTF; cdr3_nt: TGTGCCAGCAGTTTAACAGGACAGACTAACTATGGCTACACCTTC
clone_size: .; j_call: TRBJ2-7; d_call: .; v_call: TRBV6-5; cdr3_aa: CASSYRDRLYEQYF; cdr3_nt: TGTGCCAGCAGTTACCGTGACAGGCTCTACGAGCAGTACTTC
clone_size: few; j_call: TRBJ1-5; d_call: TRBD1; v_call: TRBV20-1; cdr3_aa: CSASNTAGTGFSGVYQPQHF; cdr3_nt: TGCAGTGCTAGTAATACAGCCGGGACAGGGTTCTCGGGCGTCTATCAGCCCCAGCATTTT
clone_size: .; j_call: TRBJ1-2; d_call: .; v_call: TRBV7-9; cdr3_aa: CASSPQGGRGYTF; cdr3_nt: TGTGCCAGCAGCCCCCAAGGGGGGCGCGGCTACACCTTC
clone_size: .; j_call: TRBJ1-3; d_call: .; v_call: TRBV19; cdr3_aa: CASRRSGTGNTIYF; cdr3_nt: TGTGCCAGTAGGAGGTCCGGCACTGGAAACACCATATATTTT
clone_size: .; j_call: TRBJ2-1; d_call: TRBD1; v_call: TRBV5-1; cdr3_aa: CASSLGPSQQGYNEQFF; cdr3_nt: TGCGCCAGCAGCTTGGGACCCTCACAACAGGGGTACAATGAGCAGTTCTTC
clone_size: .; j_call: TRBJ2-2; d_call: .; v_call: TRBV19; cdr3_aa: CASSHLQGFANTGELFF; cdr3_nt: TGTGCCAGTAGTCATCTACAGGGATTCGCGAACACCGGGGAGCTGTTTTTT
clone_size: .; j_call: TRBJ2-3; d_call: .; v_call: TRBV11-3; cdr3_aa: CASSSGGRPYTDTQYF; cdr3_nt: TGTGCCAGCAGCTCCGGGGGCAGGCCCTACACAGATACGCAGTATTTT
clone_size: .; j_call: TRBJ1-5; d_call: .; v_call: TRBV3-1/TRBV3-2; cdr3_aa: CASSQEGVSNQPQHF; cdr3_nt: TGTGCCAGCAGCCAAGAAGGGGTTAGCAATCAGCCCCAGCATTTT
clone_size: .; j_call: TRBJ1-2; d_call: .; v_call: TRBV12-5; cdr3_aa: CASGATVGEGYTF; cdr3_nt: TGTGCTAGTGGCGCGACAGTGGGGGAGGGCTACACCTTC
clone_size: .; j_call: TRBJ2-7; d_call: .; v_call: TRBV5-1; cdr3_aa: CASSLVVQAYEQYF; cdr3_nt: TGCGCCAGCAGCCTAGTGGTCCAAGCCTACGAGCAGTACTTC
clone_size: .; j_call: TRBJ1-6; d_call: .; v_call: TRBV30; cdr3_aa: CAWSGTGMGSPLHF; cdr3_nt: TGTGCCTGGAGTGGGACCGGGATGGGGTCACCCCTCCACTTT
clone_size: .; j_call: TRBJ1-5; d_call: .; v_call: TRBV28; cdr3_aa: CASNIDGPYSNQPQHF; cdr3_nt: TGTGCCAGCAATATAGACGGCCCATATAGCAATCAGCCCCAGCATTTT
clone_size: once; j_call: TRBJ1-3; d_call: .; v_call: TRBV6-1; cdr3_aa: CASSEEITIYF; cdr3_nt: TGTGCCAGCAGTGAGGAAATCACCATATATTTT
clone_size: .; j_call: TRBJ2-7; d_call: .; v_call: TRBV5-1; cdr3_aa: CASSFTGATGEQYF; cdr3_nt: TGCGCCAGCAGCTTCACGGGGGCCACGGGAGAGCAGTACTTC
clone_size: .; j_call: TRBJ2-7; d_call: .; v_call: TRBV18; cdr3_aa: CASSRTAYEQYF; cdr3_nt: TGTGCCAGCTCCCGGACAGCCTACGAGCAGTACTTC
clone_size: .; j_call: TRBJ2-4; d_call: .; v_call: TRBV7-8; cdr3_aa: CASSLGLGTTDIQYF; cdr3_nt: TGTGCCAGCAGCTTAGGGTTGGGGACAACGGACATTCAGTACTTC
clone_size: .; j_call: TRBJ2-5; d_call: TRBD1; v_call: TRBV7-9; cdr3_aa: CASSFTGQGTTQYF; cdr3_nt: TGTGCCAGCAGCTTTACGGGACAGGGTACGACCCAGTACTTC
clone_size: .; j_call: TRBJ2-2; d_call: .; v_call: TRBV6-2/TRBV6-3; cdr3_aa: CASSYSSTGELFF; cdr3_nt: TGTGCCAGCAGTTACTCTTCCACCGGGGAGCTGTTTTTT
clone_size: .; j_call: TRBJ2-3; d_call: TRBD2; v_call: TRBV28; cdr3_aa: CASSTSGTSGSTDTQYF; cdr3_nt: TGTGCCAGCAGTACCTCCGGGACTAGCGGGAGCACAGATACGCAGTATTTT
clone_size: .; j_call: TRBJ2-3; d_call: .; v_call: TRBV18; cdr3_aa: CASSSGTSTDTQYF; cdr3_nt: TGTGCCAGCTCCTCCGGGACTAGCACAGATACGCAGTATTTT
clone_size: .; j_call: TRBJ1-5; d_call: .; v_call: TRBV5-5; cdr3_aa: CASSLGQNQPQHF; cdr3_nt: TGTGCCAGCAGCTTAGGACAAAATCAGCCCCAGCATTTT
clone_size: .; j_call: TRBJ1-6; d_call: .; v_call: TRBV18; cdr3_aa: CASSPSGVGNSPLHF; cdr3_nt: TGTGCCAGCTCACCCTCAGGGGTTGGTAATTCACCCCTCCACTTT
clone_size: .; j_call: TRBJ1-1; d_call: .; v_call: TRBV29-1; cdr3_aa: CSATGQLNTEAFF; cdr3_nt: TGCAGCGCCACGGGACAATTGAACACTGAAGCTTTCTTT
clone_size: once; j_call: TRBJ1-1; d_call: TRBD1; v_call: TRBV3-1/TRBV3-2; cdr3_aa: CASSLGTVNTEAFF; cdr3_nt: TGTGCCAGCAGCCTAGGGACAGTGAACACTGAAGCTTTCTTT
clone_size: .; j_call: TRBJ2-3; d_call: TRBD2; v_call: TRBV4-3; cdr3_aa: CASSLNTLAGGAADTQYF; cdr3_nt: TGCGCCAGCAGCTTGAATACCTTAGCGGGGGGAGCCGCAGATACGCAGTATTTT
clone_size: .; j_call: TRBJ1-5; d_call: TRBD1; v_call: TRBV7-2; cdr3_aa: CASSLVGTGAANQPQHF; cdr3_nt: TGTGCCAGCAGCTTAGTAGGGACAGGGGCCGCCAATCAGCCCCAGCATTTT
clone_size: few; j_call: TRBJ1-1; d_call: .; v_call: TRBV4-3; cdr3_aa: CASSQNSMNTEAFF; cdr3_nt: TGCGCCAGCAGCCAAAACAGCATGAACACTGAAGCTTTCTTT
clone_size: .; j_call: TRBJ1-5; d_call: .; v_call: TRBV12-1; cdr3_aa: CASSFRNQPQHF; cdr3_nt: TGTGCCAGCAGCTTTAGAAATCAGCCCCAGCATTTT
clone_size: once; j_call: TRBJ2-7; d_call: .; v_call: TRBV6-1; cdr3_aa: CASSEAMTNYYEQYF; cdr3_nt: TGTGCCAGCAGTGAAGCTATGACTAATTACTACGAGCAGTACTTC
clone_size: .; j_call: TRBJ2-3; d_call: .; v_call: TRBV14; cdr3_aa: CASSRSTRDTQYF; cdr3_nt: TGTGCCAGCAGCCGCAGCACAAGGGATACGCAGTATTTT
clone_size: .; j_call: TRBJ2-7; d_call: TRBD1; v_call: TRBV2; cdr3_aa: CASSDGTEWYEQYF; cdr3_nt: TGTGCCAGCAGTGACGGGACAGAGTGGTACGAGCAGTACTTC
clone_size: .; j_call: TRBJ1-2; d_call: .; v_call: TRBV5-4; cdr3_aa: CASSLEGTAYGYTF; cdr3_nt: TGTGCCAGCAGCTTGGAAGGGACGGCATATGGCTACACCTTC
clone_size: .; j_call: TRBJ2-7; d_call: .; v_call: TRBV24-1; cdr3_aa: CATSQGGSYEQYF; cdr3_nt: TGTGCCACTAGTCAGGGGGGCTCCTACGAGCAGTACTTC
clone_size: .; j_call: TRBJ2-1; d_call: .; v_call: TRBV30; cdr3_aa: CAWSVGENEQFF; cdr3_nt: TGTGCCTGGAGTGTTGGAGAGAATGAGCAGTTCTTC
clone_size: .; j_call: TRBJ1-1; d_call: TRBD1; v_call: TRBV9; cdr3_aa: CASSPQGGKVNTEAFF; cdr3_nt: TGTGCCAGCAGCCCACAGGGGGGGAAGGTGAACACTGAAGCTTTCTTT
clone_size: once; j_call: TRBJ2-3; d_call: .; v_call: TRBV10-1; cdr3_aa: CASSESSTDTQYF; cdr3_nt: TGCGCCAGCAGTGAGTCTAGCACAGATACGCAGTATTTT
clone_size: .; j_call: TRBJ2-7; d_call: TRBD2; v_call: TRBV27; cdr3_aa: CASSRGGTPYEQYF; cdr3_nt: TGTGCCAGCAGTCGCGGGGGGACCCCCTACGAGCAGTACTTC